Below are 18 T cell receptor beta chains sequenced from a single sample in a study of monozygotic twins with cystic fibrosis. Clones were sequenced by immunoSEQ multiplex PCR, and TCRdb holds only the in-frame ones, with some missing. The table records approximately 10,000 clones, 98% to 99% of them present only once. Sample: blood. The receptor source for this set is a girl aged 2-10 years with cystic fibrosis.

V usage is TRBV5-1 and J usage is TRBJ2-2, with unresolved D. With 0 bases removed from V and 4 bases from J, the gap between germline ends came to 10 bases. Germline CDR1 is SGHRS and CDR2 is YFSETQ. This CDR3 has 15 residues. Written as DNA, the CDR3 is TGCGCCAGCAGCTTGGGTCAGACATCCACCGGGGAGCTGTTTTTT. This sequence encodes CASSLGQTSTGELFF.

This chain connects TRBV10-3 to TRBJ2-7; D unclear. The CDR3 runs to 14 residues. V was trimmed by 1 base and J by 0 bases, leaving 7 bases between them. The germline gives CDR1 ENHRY, CDR2 SYGVKD. CDR3 residues: CAISEFPGSYEQYF. In DNA form, the CDR3 reads TGTGCCATCAGTGAGTTTCCGGGCTCCTACGAGCAGTACTTC.

This chain joins TRBV6-5 and TRBJ1-2; TRBD1 might be the D (6 bases). This CDR3 is built from 14 residues. CDR1 MNHEY and CDR2 SVGAGI come from the germline V gene. The ends were cut back, 2 bases at V and 5 bases at J, with 12 bases in the middle. The CDR3 spells CASSYLQGRYGYTF. CDR3 nucleotides: TGTGCCAGCAGTTACCTACAGGGCCGTTATGGCTACACCTTC.

DNA for the CDR3: TGTGCCAGCAGAGAAATAAGGACAGGGGCCTATGGCTACACCTTC. Translated, it gives CASREIRTGAYGYTF. The chain has TRBV6-1 and TRBJ1-2; 9 positions match TRBD1. The V segment lost 6 bases and the J segment 4 bases; nucleotides outside the gene matches: 9. The CDR3 loop spans 15 amino acids. Germline assignment: CDR1 MNHNS and CDR2 SASEGT.

The chain carries TRBV5-6 and TRBJ2-7; TRBD1 aligns across 7 bases. Germline trimming cut 2 bases from V and 5 bases from J; bases unmatched to any gene: 10. Looked up from germline, CDR1 is SGHDT and CDR2 is YYEEEE. The CDR3 contains 15 residues. The CDR3, as DNA: TGTGCCAGCAGCTTACTGAGGGGGCGGCCCCACGAGCAGTACTTC. Its protein is CASSLLRGRPHEQYF. The full variable domain, with the rest looked up from reference TRBV5-6 and TRBJ2-7, is DAGVTQSPTHLIKTRGQQVTLRCSPKSGHDTVSWYQQALGQGPQFIFQYYEEEERQRGNFPDRFSGHQFPNYSSELNVNALLLGDSALYLCASSLLRGRPHEQYFGPGTRLTVT.

V and J are TRBV6-5 and TRBJ1-4; the match to TRBD1 covers 7 bases. V was clipped by 2 bases and J by 7 bases; unmatched bases: 7. This CDR3 has 15 residues. CDR1 and CDR2 from the germline V gene are MNHEY and SVGAGI. The CDR3 reads CASSYVGRGSEKLFF. In DNA form, the CDR3 reads TGTGCCAGCAGTTACGTGGGCAGGGGGAGTGAAAAACTGTTTTTT.

The chain carries TRBV5-1 and TRBJ1-4; D unclear. CDR1 is SGHRS and CDR2 is YFSETQ in the germline V gene. V dropped 0 bases and J dropped 4 bases, with 7 bases sitting between them. This CDR3 comprises 14 residues. CDR3 DNA sequence: TGCGCCAGCAGCTTGGAAAAGGGTAATGAAAAACTGTTTTTT. Protein sequence: CASSLEKGNEKLFF.

The chain couples TRBV9 to TRBJ2-3; no firm D call. Per the germline V gene, CDR1 is SGDLS and CDR2 is YYNGEE. V lost 4 bases and J 3 bases, leaving 12 bases between the germline ends. The CDR3 length is 14 residues. The CDR3 reads CASSYLGFTDTQYF. Here the CDR3 DNA reads TGTGCCAGCAGCTATTTAGGGTTTACAGATACGCAGTATTTT.

The rearrangement uses TRBV29-1 and TRBJ1-1, with 11 nucleotides matching TRBD1. After removal of 1 base from V and 4 bases from J, the junction contained 5 bases not matched to a gene. The CDR3 is 15 residues long. Germline-derived CDR1 and CDR2 are SQVTM and ANQGSEA. For the CDR3, the DNA is TGCAGCGTTGAAGGGGGACAGGGGGTCGGCACTGAAGCTTTCTTT. Its protein is CSVEGGQGVGTEAFF.

CDR3: CASMTDVVNTEAFF. CDR3 nucleotide sequence: TGTGCCAGTATGACGGACGTCGTGAACACTGAAGCTTTCTTT. This chain connects TRBV19 to TRBJ1-1; D gene uncertain. The CDR3 runs to 14 residues. Per the germline V gene, CDR1 is LNHDA and CDR2 is SQIVND (reference sequence). Trimming took 7 bases from V and 0 from J, leaving 12 bases between them.

This chain uses TRBV7-2 with TRBJ2-1; 8 positions match TRBD2. Germline V lookup: CDR1 SGHTA, CDR2 FQGNSA. The V segment lost 3 bases and the J segment 0 bases; nucleotides outside the gene matches: 4. The CDR3 is made up of 16 amino acids. CDR3: CASSLSGGSSYNEQFF. The CDR3 DNA reads as TGTGCCAGCAGCTTGAGCGGGGGTAGCTCCTACAATGAGCAGTTCTTC.

The J gene is TRBJ1-3, the V gene TRBV30, with 9 bases matching TRBD1. J lost 4 bases, V lost 4 bases, and 8 bases had no gene match. Per the germline V gene, CDR1 is GTSNPN and CDR2 is SVGIG (reference sequence). The CDR3 has 15 amino acids. The CDR3 nucleotides are TGTGCCTGGACCTCCCACGGGACAGGGGGAAACACCATATATTTT. The encoded protein is CAWTSHGTGGNTIYF.

The rearrangement uses TRBV19 and TRBJ1-2; perhaps TRBD1 as D (5 bases). Looked up from germline, CDR1 is LNHDA and CDR2 is SQIVND (reference sequence). There are 13 residues in the CDR3. Trimming removed 8 bases at V and 8 bases at J, with 18 bases between. DNA of the CDR3: TGTGCCAGTCTCGAGCGAGGGAGGGGAGGCTACACCTTC. It encodes CASLERGRGGYTF.

The rearrangement joins TRBV27 to TRBJ1-2; 7 bases are shared with TRBD1. The CDR3 loop spans 14 amino acids. V gave up 8 bases and J gave up 2 bases; unmatched junction bases: 8. Germline CDR1 and CDR2: MNHEY and SMNVEV (reference sequence). The CDR3 nucleotides read TGTGCCAGCGCGTACTCGACAGGGAACTATGGCTACACCTTC. Its translation is CASAYSTGNYGYTF.

The rearrangement links TRBV9 to TRBJ2-7; no definite D call. Germline values: CDR1 SGDLS, CDR2 YYNGEE. The V gene lost 0 bases and the J gene lost 0 bases, with 4 bases spanning the gap. This CDR3 has 13 residues. DNA of the CDR3: TGTGCCAGCAGCGTAGGCAGCTCCTACGAGCAGTACTTC. The encoded protein is CASSVGSSYEQYF.

This clone was seen just once. This chain joins TRBV5-1 and TRBJ1-1; D possibly corresponds to TRBD1 (5 bases). The CDR3 contains 14 residues. V was cut by 0 bases and J by 5 bases, with 11 bases left in between. Germline V gene data show CDR1 as SGHRS and CDR2 as YFSETQ. For the CDR3, the DNA is TGCGCCAGCAGCTTGGTCGGGAAGGGGACTGAAGCTTTCTTT. It translates to CASSLVGKGTEAFF.

This chain joins TRBV7-9 and TRBJ1-4; D is ambiguous. V lost 2 bases to trimming and J lost 5 bases, with 15 bases between them. CDR1 and CDR2 (germline): SEHNR, FQNEAQ (reference sequence). CDR3 length equals 16 residues. CDR3 sequence (DNA): TGTGCCAGCAGCTTAAATCCCCCGGGGTGGAATGAAAAACTGTTTTTT. It yields the protein CASSLNPPGWNEKLFF.

The chain is built from TRBV25-1 and TRBJ2-2; 12 bases match TRBD2. V was pared by 2 bases and J by 5 bases, with 9 bases of the junction left unmatched. Germline V gives CDR1 MGHDK, CDR2 SYGVNS. The CDR3 is 18 amino acids. The CDR3 DNA follows: TGTGCCAGCAGTGAAGTTAGGCTAGCGGGAGGGCAGACCGGGGAGCTGTTTTTT. It yields the protein CASSEVRLAGGQTGELFF.